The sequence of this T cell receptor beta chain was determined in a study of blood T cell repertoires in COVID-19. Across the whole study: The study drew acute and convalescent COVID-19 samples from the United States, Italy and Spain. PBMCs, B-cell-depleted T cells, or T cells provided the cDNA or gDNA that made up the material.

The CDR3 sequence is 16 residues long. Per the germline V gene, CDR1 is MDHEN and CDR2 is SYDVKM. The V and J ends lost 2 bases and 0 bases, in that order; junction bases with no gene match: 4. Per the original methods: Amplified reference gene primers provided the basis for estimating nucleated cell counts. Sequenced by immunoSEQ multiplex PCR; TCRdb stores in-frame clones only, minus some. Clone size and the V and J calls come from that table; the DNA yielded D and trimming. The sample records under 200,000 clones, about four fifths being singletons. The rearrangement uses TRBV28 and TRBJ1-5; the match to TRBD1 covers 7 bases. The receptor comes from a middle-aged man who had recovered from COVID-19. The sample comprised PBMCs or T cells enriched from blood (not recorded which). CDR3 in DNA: TGTGCCAGCAGTTTAAGGACAGGTTATAGCAATCAGCCCCAGCATTTT. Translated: CASSLRTGYSNQPQHF.